This T cell receptor (beta chain) was obtained from a study of vaccination effects on CD4 cells after COVID-19. Study-level background: Two-dose BNT162b2 or mRNA-1273 vaccination was given to participants. Pre-vaccine samples were drawn 16 days and one week before the first dose.

Only in-frame clones appear in the TCRdb table, and some are missing; sequencing was by immunoSEQ multiplex PCR. The data contain under 35,000 clones, approximately 72% of them singletons. Germline CDR1 reads SSHAT; CDR2 reads FNYEAQ (reference sequence). The CDR3 has 20 amino acids. Before sequencing, viral peptide pools were used by the ViraFEST assay to expand antigen-specific CD4+ T cells. Subsequent to 10 days of culture, CD4+ T cells were isolated. Their SARS-CoV-2 infection, verified by PCR, occurred between March and December 2020. The authors replaced half the medium with IL-2 medium on days 3 and 7. This clone has just a few counts. Its antigen is unidentified. Germline and junction disagree at one end, which may indicate a read error.

The receptor was isolated from a human donor who had a prior SARS-CoV-2 infection. This chain connects TRBV7-7 to TRBJ1-6; tentatively, D is TRBD1 (6 bases). Here the sequenced sample was CD4+ T cells from PBMCs cultured with a peptide pool, taken before COVID-19 vaccination. The CDR3 coding sequence is TGTGCTAGCAGCCGGCGCCTGACGGGGGGCTTAATAACCTATAATTCACCCCTCCACTTT. Its protein product is CASSRRLTGGLITYNSPLHF.